These 12 T cell receptor beta chains share one sample of origin, sequenced in a study of T cells in Graves' hyperthyroidism and ophthalmopathy. Amplification yielded TCR beta CDR3 regions, with RNA transcripts as the source. HTBI primers were employed in a first-round RT-PCR of the TCR CDR3. Via MiXCR, TCRdb re-called the multiplex PCR reads, giving one row per CDR3 protein. The data show hundreds of thousands of distinct CDR3 sequences, with roughly a fifth seen just once and approximately 35% held by the top ten. The sequencing sample was made of blood. These receptor sequences come from a man in his fifties with Graves' ophthalmopathy.

This clonotype was picked up a small number of times. The chain carries TRBV28 and TRBJ2-2; no firm D call. There are 15 residues in the CDR3. The germline CDR1 and CDR2 sequences are MDHEN and SYDVKM. V was trimmed by 0 bases and J by 0 bases, leaving 5 bases between them. The DNA of the CDR3 is TGTGCCAGCAGTTTATGGACTCCGAACACCGGGGAGCTGTTTTTT. Translation gives CASSLWTPNTGELFF.

This clonotype appeared a few times. V usage is TRBV20-1 and J usage is TRBJ1-5; D is perhaps TRBD1 (6 bases). The CDR3 extends over 14 amino acids. The V end lost 5 bases, the J end lost 1 base, and 12 bases lay between the germline ends. Germline lookup yields CDR1 DFQATT and CDR2 SNEGSKA (reference sequence). The CDR3 protein is CSADRTPSNQPQHF. CDR3 DNA: TGCAGTGCTGACAGGACACCCAGCAATCAGCCCCAGCATTTT.

This clonotype was detected many times. V usage is TRBV7-8 and J usage is TRBJ2-3; 10 bases align to TRBD2. The germline CDR1 and CDR2 sequences are SGHVS and FQNEAQ. With 4 bases clipped from V and 14 bases from J, the junction kept 15 bases outside the gene matches. CDR3 length equals 15 residues. For the CDR3, the DNA is TGTGCCAGCAGCTCGGGGGGTAGCGGGAGGTCCGCGGGGTATTTT. Translating it yields CASSSGGSGRSAGYF.

This clonotype turned up a few times. The rearrangement links TRBV7-9 to TRBJ1-1, with D maybe TRBD1 (5 bases). The V gene lost 3 bases and the J gene lost 1 base, with 12 bases spanning the gap. There are 15 residues in the CDR3. Germline V lookup: CDR1 SEHNR, CDR2 FQNEAQ (reference sequence). The CDR3 DNA follows: TGTGCCAGCAGCTTGAATGGACACCCGAACACTGAAGCTTTCTTT. Translation gives CASSLNGHPNTEAFF.

In its sample, this clonotype was seen many times. This chain connects TRBV20-1 to TRBJ2-7; 7 bases line up with TRBD2. V lost 5 bases and J lost 0; bases outside the gene matches: 10. In germline, CDR1 is DFQATT, CDR2 SNEGSKA (reference sequence). The CDR3 runs to 15 residues. In DNA form, the CDR3 reads TGCAGTGCTGTTTCCAGCGGGGATAGCTCCTACGAGCAGTACTTC. Translated: CSAVSSGDSSYEQYF.

The chain has TRBV4-1 and TRBJ2-2; 8 positions agree with TRBD2. Looked up from germline, CDR1 is MGHRA and CDR2 is YSYEKL. CDR3 size: 15 residues. J lost 9 bases, V lost 3 bases, and 9 bases had no gene match. CDR3 sequence reads: CASSQALSGSRELFF. As DNA, the CDR3 is TGCGCCAGCAGCCAGGCCTTGAGCGGGAGCCGGGAGCTGTTTTTT.

This clonotype was seen repeatedly, ten times or more. V is TRBV7-9 and J is TRBJ1-3; tentative D call: TRBD1 (6 bases). Germline CDR1 SEHNR, CDR2 FQNEAQ (reference sequence). V gave up 8 bases and J gave up 1 base, with 18 bases separating them. The CDR3 is 16 residues long. CDR3 in amino acids: CASGQPEGGSGNTIYF. The DNA for the CDR3 is TGTGCCAGCGGTCAACCGGAGGGGGGATCTGGAAACACCATATATTTT. The full variable domain, completed using reference TRBV7-9 and TRBJ1-3, is DTGVSQNPRHKITKRGQNVTFRCDPISEHNRLYWYRQTLGQGPEFLTYFQNEAQLEKSRLLSDRFSAERPKGSFSTLEIQRTEQGDSAMYLCASGQPEGGSGNTIYFGEGSWLTVV.

This clonotype was counted between two and nine times. The chain has TRBV7-9 and TRBJ2-5; D uncertain. CDR3 length: 14 amino acids. Germline loops: CDR1 SEHNR, CDR2 FQNEAQ (reference sequence). V shed 1 base and J shed 2 bases, with 8 bases lying between them. As DNA, the CDR3 is TGTGCCAGCAGCTTAGAAACTCGGCAAGAGACCCAGTACTTC. Protein: CASSLETRQETQYF.

The genes are TRBV6-5 and TRBJ2-1; 16 positions agree with TRBD2. Germline V CDR1 and CDR2: MNHEY, SVGAGI. The J segment lost 7 bases and the V segment lost 3 bases, leaving 12 bases of the junction unmatched. This CDR3 has 19 amino acids. For the CDR3, the DNA is TGTGCCAGCAGTTATGTTTCGGGACTAGCGGGAGGGCCGTGGAATGAGCAGTTCTTC. Residues: CASSYVSGLAGGPWNEQFF.

The CDR3 DNA reads TGTGCCAGCAGCTCCATTCTTATGGCCCAAGAGACCCAGTACTTC. Translating it yields CASSSILMAQETQYF. V usage is TRBV13 and J usage is TRBJ2-5, with D unclear. The CDR3 length is 15 residues. Germline-derived CDR1 and CDR2 are PRHDT and FYEKMQ (reference sequence). Deletions cut 4 bases from V and 1 base from J, with 13 bases between.

In this sample, this clonotype turned up a few times. The chain combines TRBV2 with TRBJ1-5; D remains unclear. The V end was cut by 4 bases, the J end by 15 bases, with 16 bases between. The CDR3 sequence is 12 residues long. The germline V gene has CDR1 SNHLY and CDR2 FYNNEI. The chain's CDR3 is CASSAPRAGLHF. Written as DNA, the CDR3 is TGTGCCAGCAGTGCCCCACGGGCGGGTCTGCATTTT.

This clonotype occurred a few times. The J gene is TRBJ1-6, the V gene TRBV27; possible D gene TRBD1, 5 bases. The V gene lost 5 bases and the J gene lost 5 bases, with 13 bases spanning the gap. Germline V gene lookup returns CDR1 MNHEY and CDR2 SMNVEV (reference sequence). CDR3 length: 15 amino acids. The CDR3 reads CASSPFGADNSPLHF. The CDR3 nucleotides are TGTGCCAGCAGTCCCTTTGGGGCGGATAATTCACCCCTCCACTTT.